The TCR beta chain under discussion was sequenced for a study of cytomegalovirus exposure and HLA in healthy donors. Study observations and caveats: In a later analysis, an Asian-associated ancestry cluster reportedly showed fewer N-insertions than the 666-donor mean. There were over 150 TCR beta chains listed as cytomegalovirus-associated.

The PCR employed 60 Vbeta primers together with 13 Jbeta primers. Sequencing used immunoSEQ multiplex PCR; TCRdb keeps in-frame clones, though not all of them. Here the sample spans some 170,000 clones, 70% being singletons. On this clone: What it binds is unknown.

The germline V gene encodes CDR1 MNHEY and CDR2 SVGAGI. This CDR3 contains 14 residues. Trimming left V 2 bases short and J 4 bases short, with 11 bases between. This TCR derives from a man in his late teens or twenties in good health and CMV-seropositive. The J gene is TRBJ1-1, the V gene TRBV6-5; D might be TRBD1 (5 bases). What was sequenced was PBMCs. The DNA for the CDR3 is TGTGCCAGCAGTTACGGGCAGGGTGGCACTGAAGCTTTCTTT. Translating it yields CASSYGQGGTEAFF.